The clone carrying this T cell receptor (beta chain) appeared a few times. TCRdb re-derived calls from the 5' RACE reads in MiXCR, one entry per CDR3 protein. The repertoire includes 5,600 or so distinct CDR3 sequences, nearly 60% of them detected once, and roughly 12% sits in the top ten. Between the trimmed V and J ends, which lost 4 bases and 0 bases, there was a span of 6 bases. The germline V gene has CDR1 SNHLY and CDR2 FYNNEI. The CDR3 extends over 13 amino acids. Sequenced material: naive CD4+ T cells sorted from blood. As to subset: naive CD4+ T cells, CD4+CD45RA+CD25-. The chain recombines TRBV2 with TRBJ1-1; D is perhaps TRBD1 (5 bases). The TCR sequence derives from a female donor with breast cancer. CDR3 coding DNA: TGTGCCAGCAGTGCGGGGGTGAACACTGAAGCTTTCTTT. It encodes CASSAGVNTEAFF.